What follows is one T cell receptor beta chain and its context. The record originates from a study of blood T cell repertoires in COVID-19. Study information: Collection of acute and convalescent COVID-19 samples took place in the United States, Italy and Spain. T cells, B-cell-depleted T cells, or PBMCs supplied cDNA or gDNA.

Under the authors' procedure: Amplification with reference gene primers provided the estimates of nucleated cell counts. Clones were read by immunoSEQ multiplex PCR, and TCRdb kept only the in-frame ones, dropping some. The V and J calls and clone size come from that table; D and trimming were worked out from the DNA. Here the sample spans more than 95,000 clones, around 76% being singletons. Germline trimming cut 1 base from V and 6 bases from J; bases unmatched to any gene: 3. CDR3 length: 13 residues. Germline V gene lookup returns CDR1 SEHNR and CDR2 FQNEAQ (reference sequence). V usage is TRBV7-9 and J usage is TRBJ2-7; the match to TRBD1 covers 7 bases. Sequenced input: peripheral blood. The origin of this receptor is a man aged 55 to 69 with acute or convalescent COVID-19. The CDR3 DNA reads TGTGCCAGCAGCTTAGTACCAGGGGGCGAGCAGTACTTC. Translation gives CASSLVPGGEQYF.